The clone carrying this T cell receptor (beta chain) was observed a few times. Its antigen is not known. These data belong to a study of beta chain features in type 1 diabetes. The isolated RNA, all of it, was reverse transcribed, so expressed TCRB transcripts were what got sequenced. A few million reads, on average, came from each naive, central memory and regulatory T cell sample. Assay used: immunoSEQ multiplex PCR; TCRdb lists only in-frame clones, some missing. Of 250,000 or so clones listed, roughly 20% were seen once; the top ten hold approximately 0.029%. The CDR3 runs 14 residues. Trimming at V came to 5 bases and at J to 6 bases, leaving 2 bases not matched to a gene. The germline V gene has CDR1 LNHDA and CDR2 SQIVND (reference sequence). The study's findings and limits: Type 1 diabetes patients had VDJ junctions that carried fewer insertions and more deletions. In all four CD4+ subsets, TCRB CDR3 length was significantly, moderately reduced in type 1 diabetes.

The receptor's source is a woman in her thirties or forties with type 1 diabetes. The chain combines TRBV19 with TRBJ1-5; 12 positions match TRBD1. Input material: naive CD4+ T cells from blood. The CDR3 region has the DNA TGTGCCAGTAGTGGGACAGGGGGCGGTCAGCCCCAGCATTTT. Amino acids: CASSGTGGGQPQHF. Based on the CDR3 plus reference TRBV19 and TRBJ1-5, the full variable domain is DGGITQSPKYLFRKEGQNVTLSCEQNLNHDAMYWYRQDPGQGLRLIYYSQIVNDFQKGDIAEGYSVSREKKESFPLTVTSAQKNPTAFYLCASSGTGGGQPQHFGDGTRLSIL.